The 22 T cell receptor beta chains listed next were all sequenced from one sample in a study of cytomegalovirus exposure and HLA in healthy donors. PCR was performed using 60 Vbeta and 13 Jbeta primers. TCRdb keeps only in-frame clones here, not all; method: immunoSEQ multiplex PCR. The sample comprises roughly 160,000 clones, around 84% of which are singletons, and 1% rests with the top ten. Sequenced material: PBMCs. All receptors derive from a boy between 2 and 10 years old in good health and CMV-seronegative.

The chain combines TRBV21-1 with TRBJ1-2; the D call in the table, TRBD1, was not verified against the DNA. TRBV21-1 is recorded as a pseudogene. The CDR3 extends over 15 amino acids. This chain's CDR3 is CASSNAGTAYYGYTF. The CDR3 DNA follows: TGTGCCAGCAGCAATGCCGGGACAGCCTATTATGGCTACACCTTC.

The chain couples TRBV28 to TRBJ2-1; D is perhaps TRBD2 (6 bases). V was shortened by 7 bases and J by 6 bases, with 16 bases between the two germline ends. Looked up from germline, CDR1 is MDHEN and CDR2 is SYDVKM. This CDR3 is 14 amino acids long. The CDR3 DNA sequence: TGTGCCAGCACCGAAGGACTACGACGCAATGAGCAGTTCTTC. As protein: CASTEGLRRNEQFF.

The table lists this clone with a count of one. This sequence joins TRBV14 and TRBJ1-2; TRBD1 matches at 10 bases. Unmatched junction bases numbered 2, after V lost 1 base and J lost 3 bases. The CDR3 contains 15 residues. Per germline, CDR1 SGHDN and CDR2 FVKESK. Here the CDR3 reads CASSQGTGGYYGYTF. CDR3 bases: TGTGCCAGCAGCCAAGGGACAGGGGGTTACTATGGCTACACCTTC.

V usage is TRBV5-1 and J usage is TRBJ2-2; possibly TRBD2 for D (6 bases). V shed 1 base and J shed 0 bases, with 16 bases lying between them. Germline V gene lookup returns CDR1 SGHRS and CDR2 YFSETQ. The CDR3 has 18 residues. CDR3 bases: TGCGCCAGCAGCTTGATAGGGCTTAGCGGCTCGAACACCGGGGAGCTGTTTTTT. Protein product: CASSLIGLSGSNTGELFF.

V gene TRBV6-5 combines with J gene TRBJ2-7, with 7 bases aligning to TRBD1. J was trimmed by 2 bases and V by 6 bases; bases with no gene match: 4. Germline assignment: CDR1 MNHEY and CDR2 SVGAGI. This CDR3 contains 13 residues. CDR3 coding DNA: TGTGCCAGCAGAGAGGGGGCTACCTACGAGCAGTACTTC. Encoded protein: CASREGATYEQYF.

This chain uses TRBV28 with TRBJ1-1; TRBD1 might be the D (6 bases). V gave up 1 base and J gave up 4 bases, with 13 bases separating them. The CDR3 is made up of 15 amino acids. Germline V gives CDR1 MDHEN, CDR2 SYDVKM. CDR3 residues: CASSLSGHLGTEAFF. As DNA, the CDR3 is TGTGCCAGCAGTTTATCGGGACACCTGGGCACTGAAGCTTTCTTT.

This chain joins TRBV10-1 and TRBJ2-5; D unclear. Trimming cost V 4 bases and J 5 bases, with 11 bases left between them. Germline V CDR1 and CDR2: WNHNN, SYGVQD (reference sequence). The CDR3 is 13 amino acids. CDR3 nucleotide sequence: TGCGCCAGCAGTGGCAACTCCCTGGAGACCCAGTACTTC. This gives the protein CASSGNSLETQYF.

The J gene is TRBJ2-7, the V gene TRBV10-3; possible D gene TRBD2, 6 bases. Trimming shortened V by 5 bases and J by 4 bases, and 18 bases separated the two germline ends. CDR3 length: 15 amino acids. Germline CDR1 is ENHRY and CDR2 is SYGVKD. Here the CDR3 reads CAISQYTSMTYEQYF. DNA for the CDR3: TGTGCCATCAGTCAGTACACTAGCATGACTTACGAGCAGTACTTC.

In this sample, this clone turned up once. The chain couples TRBV19 to TRBJ2-7, with 14 bases lining up with TRBD2. V gave up 4 bases and J gave up 2 bases; unmatched junction bases: 10. The CDR3 has 18 residues. Germline V gives CDR1 LNHDA, CDR2 SQIVND (reference sequence). This CDR3 is CASSTLGLAGGSAYEQYF. The CDR3 DNA is TGTGCCAGTAGTACCCTCGGACTAGCGGGAGGTTCCGCCTACGAGCAGTACTTC.

The chain links TRBV9 to TRBJ1-3, with D possibly matching TRBD1 (5 bases). Germline V gene sequence: CDR1 SGDLS, CDR2 YYNGEE. Trimming stripped 3 bases from V and 4 bases from J, with 11 bases between. CDR3 size: 14 residues. The DNA of the CDR3 is TGTGCCAGCAGCGACGACAGATTCGGAAACACCATATATTTT. This encodes CASSDDRFGNTIYF.

V is TRBV5-5 and J is TRBJ1-6; D is unclear. The CDR3 loop spans 14 amino acids. From germline, CDR1 is SGHKS and CDR2 YYEKEE (reference sequence). Between the trimmed V and J ends, which lost 4 bases and 13 bases, there was a span of 18 bases. Written as DNA, the CDR3 is TGTGCCAGCAGCCCCCGGGAAATTCCAAACCCCCTCCACTTT. Translation: CASSPREIPNPLHF. The variable domain in full, completed from reference TRBV5-5 and TRBJ1-6, reads DAGVTQSPTHLIKTRGQQVTLRCSPISGHKSVSWYQQVLGQGPQFIFQYYEKEERGRGNFPDRFSARQFPNYSSELNVNALLLGDSALYLCASSPREIPNPLHFGNGTRLTVT.

The chain is built from TRBV25-1 and TRBJ1-2; no clear D. With 1 base removed from V and 2 bases from J, the gap between germline ends came to 8 bases. This CDR3 spans 14 amino acids. The germline gives CDR1 MGHDK, CDR2 SYGVNS. Here the CDR3 reads CASSESILNYGYTF. The CDR3 bases are TGTGCCAGCAGTGAATCGATTCTAAACTATGGCTACACCTTC.

The rearrangement joins TRBV11-1 to TRBJ2-1, with 9 bases matching TRBD1. The V and J ends lost 0 bases and 4 bases, in that order; junction bases with no gene match: 4. The germline CDR1 and CDR2 sequences are SGHAT and FQDESV (reference sequence). The CDR3 sequence is 16 residues long. This CDR3 is CASSLAGQGWYNEQFF. CDR3 DNA: TGTGCCAGCAGCTTAGCAGGACAGGGGTGGTACAATGAGCAGTTCTTC.

The genes are TRBV27 and TRBJ2-1; tentative D call: TRBD1 (6 bases). CDR1 is MNHEY, CDR2 SMNVEV, per germline (reference sequence). The CDR3 consists of 16 residues. V shed 8 bases and J shed 0 bases, with 17 bases lying between them. The CDR3 sequence is CASDRRQASSYNEQFF. The CDR3 DNA reads as TGTGCCAGCGACAGGAGACAGGCTAGCTCCTACAATGAGCAGTTCTTC.

The chain is built from TRBV27 and TRBJ2-2; possibly TRBD2 for D (5 bases). The CDR3 length is 12 residues. Germline V gives CDR1 MNHEY, CDR2 SMNVEV (reference sequence). V lost 8 bases, J lost 6 bases, and 10 bases lay in between. The CDR3 loop reads CASSREPGELFF. The CDR3 nucleotides are TGTGCCAGCTCCCGGGAACCCGGGGAGCTGTTTTTT.

V usage is TRBV4-1 and J usage is TRBJ2-3; 10 bases agree with TRBD1. The junction had 8 bases not matched to a gene; V was cut back by 5 bases and J by 0 bases. The germline gives CDR1 MGHRA, CDR2 YSYEKL. CDR3 length: 17 residues. In nucleotides, the CDR3 is TGCGCCAGCAGCGTGTCCGGGACAGGGGAAAGCACAGATACGCAGTATTTT. Its protein product is CASSVSGTGESTDTQYF.

V and J are TRBV28 and TRBJ1-2; tentatively, D is TRBD1 (5 bases). The germline V gene has CDR1 MDHEN and CDR2 SYDVKM. The CDR3 length is 12 residues. V lost 6 bases and J lost 7, with 12 bases in between. The CDR3 loop is CASSPRGSGYTF. The CDR3 region has the DNA TGTGCCAGCAGCCCCCGGGGGAGTGGCTACACCTTC.

This clone was seen only once. The chain joins TRBV28 to TRBJ1-4; 7 bases fit TRBD1. The CDR3 runs to 16 residues. With V trimmed by 6 bases and J by 7 bases, 14 bases remained unmatched. Germline loops: CDR1 MDHEN, CDR2 SYDVKM. The CDR3 nucleotides are TGTGCCAGCAGACCCCTTGGGGGACCAGGGGGTGAAAAACTGTTTTTT. Translation gives CASRPLGGPGGEKLFF.

This clone was seen a single time. The CDR3 protein is CASSESDRLAGSYTF. The CDR3 DNA follows: TGCGCCAGCAGTGAGTCTGACAGGCTGGCCGGGAGCTACACCTTC. The chain links TRBV10-1 to TRBJ1-2; tentatively, D is TRBD1 (6 bases). Germline-derived CDR1 and CDR2 are WNHNN and SYGVQD (reference sequence). V lost 0 bases, J lost 9 bases, and 17 bases lay in between. CDR3 length equals 15 residues.

V and J are TRBV30 and TRBJ1-1; D ambiguous. Trimming shortened V by 3 bases and J by 3 bases, and 14 bases separated the two germline ends. CDR1 is GTSNPN, CDR2 SVGIG, per germline (reference sequence). This CDR3 region has 14 residues. CDR3 DNA sequence: TGTGCCTGGAGCCCGGGAACCGGGGACACTGAAGCTTTCTTT. It encodes CAWSPGTGDTEAFF. Full variable domain (rest looked up from reference TRBV30 and TRBJ1-1): SQTIHQWPATLVQPVGSPLSLECTVEGTSNPNLYWYRQAAGRGLQLLFYSVGIGQISSEVPQNLSASRPQDRQFILSSKKLLLSDSGFYLCAWSPGTGDTEAFFGQGTRLTVV.

The V call is TRBV7-9, the J call TRBJ2-7; a weak D match, TRBD2 (6 bases). The CDR3 is 15 residues long. Looked up from germline, CDR1 is SEHNR and CDR2 is FQNEAQ (reference sequence). V was clipped by 4 bases and J by 3 bases, with 16 bases between them. In DNA form, the CDR3 reads TGTGCCAGCAGCTCACCGGGACTCACTGGCTACGAGCAGTACGTC. It translates to CASSSPGLTGYEQYV.

The chain recombines TRBV6-4 with TRBJ2-3; maybe TRBD1 (7 bases). V lost 5 bases and J 6 bases, leaving 15 bases between the germline ends. This CDR3 contains 14 residues. Looked up from germline, CDR1 is MRHNA and CDR2 is SNTAGT. CDR3 sequence: CASSLDSGGDTQYF. CDR3 bases: TGTGCCAGCAGTCTCGATTCAGGGGGGGATACGCAGTATTTT.